This T cell receptor (beta chain) was recovered during a study of siplizumab effects on memory and regulatory T cells. Per individual sample, about 100,000 TCR templates were assayed. Generated by immunoSEQ multiplex PCR, the TCRdb table keeps only in-frame clones and is missing some. The table has around 78,000 clones, 91% seen once. V was shortened by 3 bases and J by 4 bases, with 14 bases between the two germline ends. The CDR3 extends over 15 amino acids. Germline lookup yields CDR1 SEHNR and CDR2 FQNEAQ (reference sequence). For this clone: Its antigen is not known.

Study-level findings and limits: In siplizumab cultures, the suppressive function of proliferating Tregs remained unconfirmed. Neither a naive nor a memory phenotype was assignable to roughly 75-96% of proliferating CD4+ or CD8+ clones. Naive T cells apparently outstripped memory cells in diversity and seemed major alloresponse contributors.

The sample was CD8+ T cells sorted from blood. The chain carries TRBV7-9 and TRBJ2-3; a possible D gene is TRBD1 (6 bases). The clonotype was recovered from a human donor in good health. The CDR3 region is CASSFAGVIPDTQYF. The CDR3 region has the DNA TGTGCCAGCAGCTTTGCAGGGGTCATCCCAGATACGCAGTATTTT.